Each of the 7 T cell receptor beta chains below was sequenced from the same sample in a study of immune characterization of retroperitoneal liposarcoma. TCRdb re-analysed the PCR reads in MiXCR, keeping a single row per CDR3 protein. This sample has several thousand distinct CDR3 sequences, with 25% to 30% found just once. The sequencing input was blood. The receptor set was obtained from a male donor with retroperitoneal liposarcoma.

The chain is built from TRBV7-2 and TRBJ2-2; no definite D call. CDR3 length equals 15 residues. CDR1 and CDR2 from the germline V gene are SGHTA and FQGNSA. Trimming cost V 5 bases and J 4 bases, with 14 bases left between them. The CDR3 DNA follows: TGTGCCAGCAGCCTTCGCCAATTTAGCACCGGGGAGCTGTTTTTT. Residues: CASSLRQFSTGELFF.

There are a few counts of this clonotype. The rearrangement joins TRBV25-1 to TRBJ2-6, with D possibly being TRBD2 (5 bases). The germline V gene has CDR1 MGHDK and CDR2 SYGVNS. V was cut by 8 bases and J by 2 bases, with 10 bases left in between. The CDR3 length is 14 residues. The CDR3 region has the DNA TGTGCCAGCGGCGGGCGAGCTGGGGCCAACGTCCTGACTTTC. This gives the protein CASGGRAGANVLTF. The full variable domain, with the rest looked up from reference TRBV25-1 and TRBJ2-6, is EADIYQTPRYLVIGTGKKITLECSQTMGHDKMYWYQQDPGMELHLIHYSYGVNSTEKGDLSSESTVSRIRTEHFPLTLESARPSHTSQYLCASGGRAGANVLTFGAGSRLTVL.

The chain is built from TRBV7-2 and TRBJ1-4; D is undetermined. The CDR3 spans 14 residues. Trimming shortened V by 3 bases and J by 7 bases, and 12 bases separated the two germline ends. Germline V gene data show CDR1 as SGHTA and CDR2 as FQGNSA. The CDR3 sequence is CASSLDQGGEKLFF. CDR3 nucleotide sequence: TGTGCCAGCAGCTTGGACCAAGGTGGTGAAAAACTGTTTTTT.

The V call is TRBV7-2, the J call TRBJ2-1; no clear D. The DNA end lines up better with TRBJ2-5; the J call may be wrong. The CDR3 has 14 residues. Germline CDR1 SGHTA, CDR2 FQGNSA. The DNA for the CDR3 is TGTGCCAGCAGCGGACGGAACCTCCTGGAGACCCAGTACTTC. The encoded protein is CASSGRNLLETQYF.

The chain is built from TRBV5-1 and TRBJ2-1, with 10 bases lining up with TRBD2. Germline CDR1 SGHRS, CDR2 YFSETQ. The V segment lost 1 base and the J segment 6 bases; nucleotides outside the gene matches: 7. CDR3 length: 16 residues. The CDR3 is CASSLITSGVGNEQFF. Written as DNA, the CDR3 is TGCGCCAGCAGCTTGATCACTAGCGGGGTCGGCAATGAGCAGTTCTTC.

This rearrangement joins TRBV11-2 to TRBJ2-2; no clear D gene. This CDR3 contains 14 residues. V was shortened by 2 bases and J by 5 bases, with 9 bases between the two germline ends. Per germline, CDR1 SGHAT and CDR2 FQNNGV. The CDR3 loop is CASSLLVRTGELFF. As DNA, the CDR3 is TGTGCCAGCAGCTTATTAGTGAGAACCGGGGAGCTGTTTTTT. Filled out from reference TRBV11-2 and TRBJ2-2, the complete variable domain reads EAGVAQSPRYKIIEKRQSVAFWCNPISGHATLYWYQQILGQGPKLLIQFQNNGVVDDSQLPKDRFSAERLKGVDSTLKIQPAKLEDSAVYLCASSLLVRTGELFFGEGSRLTVL.

The chain is built from TRBV11-3 and TRBJ2-4; TRBD2 aligns across 8 bases. This CDR3 has 14 amino acids. V lost 3 bases and J lost 13; bases outside the gene matches: 11. The germline CDR1 and CDR2 sequences are SGHNT and YENEEA. The CDR3 reads CASSFPATGGEQYF. The CDR3 DNA sequence: TGTGCCAGCAGCTTCCCAGCCACCGGGGGGGAGCAGTACTTC.